This TCR beta chain was identified during a study of T cell responses to AZD1222 COVID-19 vaccine. Background on the study: Combined were second doses at about 4 or about 12 weeks. Study-wide results and limits: Nearly half of spike-specific TCRs reportedly target variant regions that are unmutated in the B.1.351 and B.1.1.7 variants.

Comment on this clone: Its specificity is not known.

This table comes from immunoSEQ multiplex PCR, and its TCRdb copy is limited to in-frame clones, with some not included. The top ten clones hold around 15% of a sample with fewer than 150,000 clones, around 93% of them seen once. The V gene lost 4 bases and the J gene lost 2 bases, with 10 bases spanning the gap. Germline V lookup: CDR1 LNHDA, CDR2 SQIVND (reference sequence). The CDR3 sequence is 14 residues long. This chain links TRBV19 with TRBJ2-3; D perhaps matches TRBD1 (6 bases). The specimen was peripheral blood, collected on day 0 of AZD1222 vaccination. The receptor comes from an adult in good health. The CDR3 here is CASSKGQITDTQYF. As DNA, the CDR3 is TGTGCCAGTAGTAAGGGACAAATCACAGATACGCAGTATTTT.